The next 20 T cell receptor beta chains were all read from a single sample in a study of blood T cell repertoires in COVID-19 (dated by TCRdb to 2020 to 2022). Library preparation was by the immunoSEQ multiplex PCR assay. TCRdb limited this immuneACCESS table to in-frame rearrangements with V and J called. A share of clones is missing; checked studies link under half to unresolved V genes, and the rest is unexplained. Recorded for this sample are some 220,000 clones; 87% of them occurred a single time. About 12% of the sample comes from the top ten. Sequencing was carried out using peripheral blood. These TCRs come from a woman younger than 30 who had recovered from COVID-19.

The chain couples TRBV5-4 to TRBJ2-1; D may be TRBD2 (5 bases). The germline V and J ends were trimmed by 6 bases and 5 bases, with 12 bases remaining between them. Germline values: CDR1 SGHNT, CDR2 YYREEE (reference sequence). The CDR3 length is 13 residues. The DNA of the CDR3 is TGTGCCAGCACAAGACGGGAAGACAATGAGCAGTTCTTC. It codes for CASTRREDNEQFF.

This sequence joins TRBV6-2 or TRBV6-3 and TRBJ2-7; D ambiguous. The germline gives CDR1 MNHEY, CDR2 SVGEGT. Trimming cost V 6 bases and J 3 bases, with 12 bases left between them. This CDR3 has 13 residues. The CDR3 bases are TGTGCCAGCAGCCAGACGACTCTCTACGAGCAGTACTTC. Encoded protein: CASSQTTLYEQYF.

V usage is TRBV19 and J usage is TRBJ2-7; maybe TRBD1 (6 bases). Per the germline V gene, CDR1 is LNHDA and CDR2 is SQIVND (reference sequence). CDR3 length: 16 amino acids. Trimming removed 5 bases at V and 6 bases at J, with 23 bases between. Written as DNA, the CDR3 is TGTGCCAGTAGTGCCATCGGACAGTTTAGTCTACGCGAGCAGTACTTC. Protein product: CASSAIGQFSLREQYF.

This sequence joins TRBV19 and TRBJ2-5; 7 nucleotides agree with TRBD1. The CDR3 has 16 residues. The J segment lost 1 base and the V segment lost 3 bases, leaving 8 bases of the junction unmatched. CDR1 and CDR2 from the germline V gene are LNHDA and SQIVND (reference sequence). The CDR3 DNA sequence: TGTGCCAGTAGTATCTCGGGACAGCGGAGCCAAGAGACCCAGTACTTC. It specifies CASSISGQRSQETQYF.

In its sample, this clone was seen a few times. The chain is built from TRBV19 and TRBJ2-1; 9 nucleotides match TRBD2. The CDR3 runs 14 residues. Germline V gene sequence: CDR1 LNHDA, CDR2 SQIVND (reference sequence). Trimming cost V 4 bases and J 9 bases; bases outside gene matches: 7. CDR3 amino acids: CASSSGRVGGEQFF. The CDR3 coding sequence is TGTGCCAGTAGTAGCGGGAGGGTGGGGGGTGAGCAGTTCTTC.

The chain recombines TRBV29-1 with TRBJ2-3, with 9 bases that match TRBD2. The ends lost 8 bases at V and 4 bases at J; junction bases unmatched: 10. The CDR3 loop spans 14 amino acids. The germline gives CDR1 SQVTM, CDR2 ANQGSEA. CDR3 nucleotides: TGCAGCTCGGGGGGTAGCGGGAGTGCAGATACGCAGTATTTT. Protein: CSSGGSGSADTQYF.

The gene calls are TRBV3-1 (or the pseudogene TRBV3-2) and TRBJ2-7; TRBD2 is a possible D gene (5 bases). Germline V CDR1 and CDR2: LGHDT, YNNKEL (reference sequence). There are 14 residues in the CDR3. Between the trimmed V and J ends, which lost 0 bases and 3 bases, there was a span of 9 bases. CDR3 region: CASSQDRGSYEQYF. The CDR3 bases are TGTGCCAGCAGCCAAGATCGGGGTAGCTACGAGCAGTACTTC.

CDR3: CASSLDRAAGELFF. CDR3 bases: TGTGCCAGCAGCTTAGACAGGGCCGCCGGGGAGCTGTTTTTT. The rearrangement joins TRBV7-2 to TRBJ2-2; D perhaps matches TRBD1 (6 bases). Germline-derived CDR1 and CDR2 are SGHTA and FQGNSA. The V and J ends lost 1 base and 6 bases respectively, with 9 bases between them. The CDR3 is 14 amino acids.

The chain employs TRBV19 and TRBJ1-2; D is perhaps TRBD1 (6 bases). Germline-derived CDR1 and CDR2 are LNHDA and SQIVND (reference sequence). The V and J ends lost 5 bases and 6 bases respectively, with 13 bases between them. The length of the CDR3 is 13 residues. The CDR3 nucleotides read TGTGCCAGTAGTTCACTATCAGGGGATGGCTACACCTTC. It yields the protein CASSSLSGDGYTF.

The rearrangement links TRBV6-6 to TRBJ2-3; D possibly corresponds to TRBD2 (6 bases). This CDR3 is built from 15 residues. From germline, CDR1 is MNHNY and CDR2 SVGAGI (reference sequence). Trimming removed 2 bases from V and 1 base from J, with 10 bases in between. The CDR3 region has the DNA TGTGCCAGCAGTTACGGGAGGCTCCGCACAGATACGCAGTATTTT. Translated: CASSYGRLRTDTQYF.

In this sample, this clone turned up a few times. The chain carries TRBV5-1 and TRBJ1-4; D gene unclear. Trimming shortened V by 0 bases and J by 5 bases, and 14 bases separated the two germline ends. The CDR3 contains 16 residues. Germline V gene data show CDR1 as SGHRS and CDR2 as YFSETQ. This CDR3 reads CASSLAVADQNEKLFF. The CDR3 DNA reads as TGCGCCAGCAGCTTGGCCGTGGCTGATCAGAATGAAAAACTGTTTTTT.

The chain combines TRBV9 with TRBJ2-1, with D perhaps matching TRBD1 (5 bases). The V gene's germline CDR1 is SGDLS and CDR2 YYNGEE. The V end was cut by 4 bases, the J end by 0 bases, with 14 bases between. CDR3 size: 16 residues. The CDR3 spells CASSLRWGSSYNEQFF. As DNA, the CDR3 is TGTGCCAGCAGCTTGAGATGGGGCAGCTCCTACAATGAGCAGTTCTTC.

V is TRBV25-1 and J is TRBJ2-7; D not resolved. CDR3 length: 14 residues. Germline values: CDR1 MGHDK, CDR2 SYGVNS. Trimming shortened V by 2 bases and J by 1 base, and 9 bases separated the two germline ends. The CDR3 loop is CASSEDLHSYEQYF. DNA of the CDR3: TGTGCCAGCAGTGAAGATTTACATTCCTACGAGCAGTACTTC.

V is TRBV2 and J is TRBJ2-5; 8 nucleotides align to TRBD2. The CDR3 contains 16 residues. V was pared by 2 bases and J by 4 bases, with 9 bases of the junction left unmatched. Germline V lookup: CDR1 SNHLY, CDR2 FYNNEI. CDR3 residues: CASSERLREDRETQYF. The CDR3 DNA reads TGTGCCAGCAGTGAAAGGTTGCGGGAGGACCGAGAGACCCAGTACTTC.

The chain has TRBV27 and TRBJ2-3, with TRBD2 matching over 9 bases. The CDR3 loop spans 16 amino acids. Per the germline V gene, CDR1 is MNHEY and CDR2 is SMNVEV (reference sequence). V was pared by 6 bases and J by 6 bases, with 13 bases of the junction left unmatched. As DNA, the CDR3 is TGTGCCAGCAGCCCTTCCCTAGCGGGATTATCCGATACGCAGTATTTT. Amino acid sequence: CASSPSLAGLSDTQYF.

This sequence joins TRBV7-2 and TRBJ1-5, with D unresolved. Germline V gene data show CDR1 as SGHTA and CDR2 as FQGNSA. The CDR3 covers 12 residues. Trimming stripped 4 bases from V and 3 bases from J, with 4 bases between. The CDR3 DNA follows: TGTGCCAGCAGCTCGTACAATCAGCCCCAGCATTTT. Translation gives CASSSYNQPQHF.

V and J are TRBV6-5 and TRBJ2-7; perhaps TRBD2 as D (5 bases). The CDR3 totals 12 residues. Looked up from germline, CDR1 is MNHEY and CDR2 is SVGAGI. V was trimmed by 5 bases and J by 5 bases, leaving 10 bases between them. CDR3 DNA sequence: TGTGCCAGCAGTCCCCCGGAGGACGAGCAGTACTTC. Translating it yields CASSPPEDEQYF.

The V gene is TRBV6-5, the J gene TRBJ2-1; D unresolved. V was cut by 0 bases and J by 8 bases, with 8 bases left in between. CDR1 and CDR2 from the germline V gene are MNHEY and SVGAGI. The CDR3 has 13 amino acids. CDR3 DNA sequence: TGTGCCAGCAGTTACTCGGGCAGCTATGAGCAGTTCTTC. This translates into CASSYSGSYEQFF.

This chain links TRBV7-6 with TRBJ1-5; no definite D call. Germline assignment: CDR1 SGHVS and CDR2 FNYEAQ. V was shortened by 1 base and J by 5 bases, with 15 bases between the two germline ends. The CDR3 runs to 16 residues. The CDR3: CASSLEAGWEDQPQHF. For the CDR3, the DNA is TGTGCCAGCAGCTTAGAGGCAGGTTGGGAGGATCAGCCCCAGCATTTT.

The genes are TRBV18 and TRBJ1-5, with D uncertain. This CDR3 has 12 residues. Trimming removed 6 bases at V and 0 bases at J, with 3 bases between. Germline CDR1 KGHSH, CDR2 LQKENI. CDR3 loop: CASSHSNQPQHF. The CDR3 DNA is TGTGCCAGCTCTCATAGCAATCAGCCCCAGCATTTT.